This entry concerns a single TCR beta chain. The target antigen is unknown. Germline V gives CDR1 SGHAT, CDR2 FQNNGV. CDR3 size: 18 residues. Germline trimming cut 0 bases from V and 7 bases from J; bases unmatched to any gene: 9. This sample was included in a study of T cells after yellow fever vaccination. Overall study context: Each low-cell-number fraction was prepared by means of SMART-Seq v4 Ultra Low Input. The study, taken as a whole, reports: Primary-vaccination clones mostly resurfaced post-booster (about 95% CD4, roughly 87% CD8). It was a weaker secondary response, yet one that peaked faster, at day 5 versus 15.

Template switching with 5'RACE generated the TCR cDNA and added a universal primer site and UMIs. One entry per CDR3 protein, called by TCRdb with MiXCR from the 5' RACE reads. The sample contains under 600,000 distinct CDR3 sequences, roughly 13% of which appear only once. The genes are TRBV11-2 and TRBJ1-6; 10 positions agree with TRBD1. Sequenced material: PBMCs, taken on the day of the yellow fever booster vaccination. This receptor was taken from a man aged 25 to 40 who received the YFV17D yellow fever vaccine. CDR3 loop: CASSLDLDRGLRNSPLHF. DNA for the CDR3: TGTGCCAGCAGCTTAGATCTCGACAGGGGGCTAAGGAATTCACCCCTCCACTTT.